The 11 T cell receptor beta chains given below trace back to one sample, sequenced in a study of blood T cell repertoires in COVID-19. TCRdb's copy holds only in-frame clones and misses some; the assay was immunoSEQ multiplex PCR. The sample includes about 59,000 clones, about 83% of them seen just once. The sequencing sample was made of peripheral blood. These receptors came from a woman older than 75 with acute or convalescent COVID-19.

The table lists this clone with a count of one. The chain has TRBV27 and TRBJ2-1; a possible D gene is TRBD2 (6 bases). The V end was cut by 1 base, the J end by 9 bases, with 16 bases between. Germline lookup yields CDR1 MNHEY and CDR2 SMNVEV (reference sequence). The CDR3 is 15 residues long. The CDR3 loop reads CASSLLKSIGGEQFF. The CDR3 DNA reads as TGTGCCAGCAGTTTATTGAAGTCCATCGGGGGTGAGCAGTTCTTC.

The chain links TRBV5-1 to TRBJ1-4; maybe TRBD1 (6 bases). With 5 bases removed from V and 4 bases from J, the gap between germline ends came to 12 bases. In germline, CDR1 is SGHRS, CDR2 YFSETQ. This CDR3 is 14 amino acids long. CDR3 in amino acids: CASRWSGDNEKLFF. The CDR3, as DNA: TGCGCCAGCAGATGGTCAGGGGATAATGAAAAACTGTTTTTT.

The J gene is TRBJ2-5, the V gene TRBV7-6, with TRBD2 identical over 10 bases. Germline V gene lookup returns CDR1 SGHVS and CDR2 FNYEAQ. CDR3 length: 16 amino acids. After removal of 5 bases from V and 5 bases from J, the junction contained 11 bases not matched to a gene. CDR3 sequence reads: CASSKTERGGRETQYF. In DNA, the CDR3 is TGTGCCAGCAGCAAAACGGAGCGGGGGGGCCGTGAGACCCAGTACTTC. The whole variable domain, filled in from reference TRBV7-6 and TRBJ2-5, reads GAGVSQSPRYKVTKRGQDVALRCDPISGHVSLYWYRQALGQGPEFLTYFNYEAQQDKSGLPNDRFSAERPEGSISTLTIQRTEQRDSAMYRCASSKTERGGRETQYFGPGTRLLVL.

The CDR3: CASSDRTATNEKLFF. The DNA for the CDR3 is TGCGCCAGCAGTGATAGAACAGCAACTAATGAAAAACTGTTTTTT. J is TRBJ1-4 and V is TRBV10-2, with D unresolved. CDR3 length: 15 amino acids. CDR1 and CDR2 (germline): WSHSY, SAAADI. Trimming removed 3 bases at V and 0 bases at J, with 8 bases between.

V is TRBV7-6 and J is TRBJ2-2; 7 nucleotides line up with TRBD1. The CDR3 spans 15 residues. Germline V gene lookup returns CDR1 SGHVS and CDR2 FNYEAQ. The V segment lost 5 bases and the J segment 0 bases; nucleotides outside the gene matches: 3. Here the CDR3 DNA reads TGTGCCAGCAGCCAGACAGGGTCGAACACCGGGGAGCTGTTTTTT. It codes for CASSQTGSNTGELFF.

In this sample, this clone turned up a few times. The gene calls are TRBV7-3 and TRBJ2-2, with D perhaps matching TRBD2 (6 bases). This CDR3 has 15 residues. V was trimmed by 5 bases and J by 4 bases, leaving 14 bases between them. Per the germline V gene, CDR1 is SGHTA and CDR2 is FQGTGA. Here the CDR3 DNA reads TGTGCCAGCAGCGCACGACTAGGCGGCACCGGGGAGCTGTTTTTT. It specifies CASSARLGGTGELFF.

Comment on this clone: The sample has other DNA sequences that encode this CDR3 too. This chain joins TRBV5-1 and TRBJ2-5, with 11 bases fitting TRBD1. Germline V gene data show CDR1 as SGHRS and CDR2 as YFSETQ. V trimming: 2 bases; J trimming: 1 base; junction bases outside the gene matches: 4. The CDR3 length is 16 residues. The CDR3 sequence: CASSLAGTGGQETQYF. The DNA for the CDR3 is TGCGCCAGCAGCTTAGCAGGGACAGGGGGCCAAGAGACCCAGTACTTC.

V gene TRBV19 combines with J gene TRBJ2-7; perhaps TRBD2 as D (6 bases). Germline values: CDR1 LNHDA, CDR2 SQIVND (reference sequence). The CDR3 is made up of 16 amino acids. Trimming cost V 3 bases and J 2 bases, with 17 bases left between them. In DNA form, the CDR3 reads TGTGCCAGTAGTATGGGGGGTTTTCCAGGTCCCTACGAGCAGTACTTC. Protein: CASSMGGFPGPYEQYF. The whole variable domain, remainder taken from reference TRBV19 and TRBJ2-7, is DGGITQSPKYLFRKEGQNVTLSCEQNLNHDAMYWYRQDPGQGLRLIYYSQIVNDFQKGDIAEGYSVSREKKESFPLTVTSAQKNPTAFYLCASSMGGFPGPYEQYFGPGTRLTVT.

Concerning this clone: Additional DNA sequences in this sample encode the identical CDR3. V usage is TRBV19 and J usage is TRBJ2-5; 10 bases map to TRBD2. This CDR3 spans 17 amino acids. The V and J ends lost 4 bases and 4 bases, in that order; junction bases with no gene match: 12. Germline V gene sequence: CDR1 LNHDA, CDR2 SQIVND (reference sequence). This chain's CDR3 is CASSRGPSGGALETQYF. CDR3 sequence (DNA): TGTGCCAGTAGTAGGGGGCCGAGCGGGGGGGCCCTAGAGACCCAGTACTTC.

The V and J genes are TRBV18 and TRBJ2-1; 9 nucleotides match TRBD2. The V gene end was trimmed by 0 bases and the J gene end by 7 bases; junction bases not matched to a gene: 7. The CDR3 is 16 amino acids. The germline V gene encodes CDR1 KGHSH and CDR2 LQKENI. The CDR3, as DNA: TGTGCCAGCTCACCACCGGGACTAGCTTGGGGGAATGAGCAGTTCTTC. It translates to CASSPPGLAWGNEQFF.

This chain links TRBV5-1 with TRBJ1-5; 7 bases map to TRBD1. The CDR3 covers 14 residues. CDR1 and CDR2 (germline): SGHRS, YFSETQ. The V and J ends lost 2 bases and 5 bases, in that order; junction bases with no gene match: 4. The CDR3 nucleotides are TGCGCCAGCAGCTTAGGGGGCGCGGATCAGCCCCAGCATTTT. Translation: CASSLGGADQPQHF.